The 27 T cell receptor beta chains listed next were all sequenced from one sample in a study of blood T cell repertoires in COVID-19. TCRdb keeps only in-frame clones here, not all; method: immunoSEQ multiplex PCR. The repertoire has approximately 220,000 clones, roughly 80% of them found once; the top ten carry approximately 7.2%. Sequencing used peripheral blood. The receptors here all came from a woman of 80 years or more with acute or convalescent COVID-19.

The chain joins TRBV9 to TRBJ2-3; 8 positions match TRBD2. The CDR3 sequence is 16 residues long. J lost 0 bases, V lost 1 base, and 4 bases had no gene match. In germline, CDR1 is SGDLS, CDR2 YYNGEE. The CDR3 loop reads CASSVSGGPSTDTQYF. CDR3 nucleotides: TGTGCCAGCAGCGTAAGCGGGGGACCTAGCACAGATACGCAGTATTTT.

CDR3 amino acids: CASSPRGQASSTDTQYF. The CDR3 DNA reads TGTGCCAGCTCACCGAGGGGACAGGCATCTAGCACAGATACGCAGTATTTT. The rearrangement joins TRBV18 to TRBJ2-3; TRBD1 agrees at 8 bases. The CDR3 is 17 amino acids. CDR1 and CDR2 (germline): KGHSH, LQKENI. J gave up 0 bases and V 3 bases, and 8 bases lay outside the gene matches.

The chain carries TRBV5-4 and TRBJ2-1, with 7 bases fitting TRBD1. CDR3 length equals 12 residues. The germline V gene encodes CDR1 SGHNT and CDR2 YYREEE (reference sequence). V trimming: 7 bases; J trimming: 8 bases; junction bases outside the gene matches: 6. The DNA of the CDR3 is TGTGCCAGCGCCCGACAGGGCGATGAGCAGTTCTTC. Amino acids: CASARQGDEQFF.

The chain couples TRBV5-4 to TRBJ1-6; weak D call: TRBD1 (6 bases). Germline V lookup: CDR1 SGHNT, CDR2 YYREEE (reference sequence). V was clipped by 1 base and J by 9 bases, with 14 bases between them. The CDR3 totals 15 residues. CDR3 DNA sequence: TGTGCCAGCAGCTTGCGGGCAGAACAGGGTTCACCCCTCCACTTT. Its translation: CASSLRAEQGSPLHF. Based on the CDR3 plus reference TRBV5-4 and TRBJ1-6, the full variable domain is ETGVTQSPTHLIKTRGQQVTLRCSSQSGHNTVSWYQQALGQGPQFIFQYYREEENGRGNFPPRFSGLQFPNYSSELNVNALELDDSALYLCASSLRAEQGSPLHFGNGTRLTVT.

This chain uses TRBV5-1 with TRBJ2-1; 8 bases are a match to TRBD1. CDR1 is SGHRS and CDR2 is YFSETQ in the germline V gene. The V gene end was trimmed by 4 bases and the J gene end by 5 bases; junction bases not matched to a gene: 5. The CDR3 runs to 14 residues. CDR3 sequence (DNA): TGCGCCAGCAGCGGACAGGGTGAACACAATGAGCAGTTCTTC. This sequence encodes CASSGQGEHNEQFF.

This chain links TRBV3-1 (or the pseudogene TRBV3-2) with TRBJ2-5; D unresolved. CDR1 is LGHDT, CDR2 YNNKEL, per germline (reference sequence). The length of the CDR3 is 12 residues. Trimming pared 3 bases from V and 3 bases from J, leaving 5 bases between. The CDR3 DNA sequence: TGTGCCAGCAGCCACCCCAAAGAGACCCAGTACTTC. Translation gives CASSHPKETQYF.

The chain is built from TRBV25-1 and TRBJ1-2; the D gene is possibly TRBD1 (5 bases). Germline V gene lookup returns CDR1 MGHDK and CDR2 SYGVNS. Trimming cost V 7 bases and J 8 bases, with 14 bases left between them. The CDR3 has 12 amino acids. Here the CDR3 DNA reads TGTGCCAGCAAAGGTCAGGGTAAAGGCTACACCTTC. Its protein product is CASKGQGKGYTF.

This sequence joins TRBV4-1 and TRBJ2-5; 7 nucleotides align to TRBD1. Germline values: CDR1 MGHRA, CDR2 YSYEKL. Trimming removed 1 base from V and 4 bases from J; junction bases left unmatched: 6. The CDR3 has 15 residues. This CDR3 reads CASSQATGSGETQYF. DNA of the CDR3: TGCGCCAGCAGCCAAGCGACAGGGAGTGGAGAGACCCAGTACTTC.

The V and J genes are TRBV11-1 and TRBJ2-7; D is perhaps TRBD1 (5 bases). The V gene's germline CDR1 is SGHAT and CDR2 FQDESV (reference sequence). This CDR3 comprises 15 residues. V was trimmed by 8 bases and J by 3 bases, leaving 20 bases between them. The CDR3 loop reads CASEPRRGGNYEQYF. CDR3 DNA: TGTGCCAGCGAACCCCGTAGGGGCGGCAACTACGAGCAGTACTTC.

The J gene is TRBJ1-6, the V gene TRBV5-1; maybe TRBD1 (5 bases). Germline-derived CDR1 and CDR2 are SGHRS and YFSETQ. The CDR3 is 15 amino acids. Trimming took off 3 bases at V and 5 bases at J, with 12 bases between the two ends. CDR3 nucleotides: TGCGCCAGCAGCTGGACCTCGGGGGATAATTCACCCCTCCACTTT. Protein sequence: CASSWTSGDNSPLHF.

The DNA of the CDR3 is TGTGCCAGCAGCCAGGAGGGTTCACCCCTCCACTTT. It specifies CASSQEGSPLHF. The J gene is TRBJ1-6, the V gene TRBV3-1 (or the pseudogene TRBV3-2); no reliable D call. Germline values: CDR1 LGHDT, CDR2 YNNKEL (reference sequence). This CDR3 comprises 12 residues. V was clipped by 3 bases and J by 9 bases, with 6 bases between them.

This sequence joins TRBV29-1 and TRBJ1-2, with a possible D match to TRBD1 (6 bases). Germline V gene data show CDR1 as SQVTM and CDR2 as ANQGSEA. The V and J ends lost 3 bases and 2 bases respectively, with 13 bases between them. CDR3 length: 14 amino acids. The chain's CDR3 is CSVDRGGINYGYTF. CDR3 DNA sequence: TGCAGCGTTGATAGGGGGGGGATCAACTATGGCTACACCTTC.

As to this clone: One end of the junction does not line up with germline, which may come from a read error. The CDR3 loop reads CASNLQGYSNQPQHF. DNA of the CDR3: TGTGCCAGCAATTTACAGGGATATAGCAATCAGCCCCAGCATTTT. The chain links TRBV28 to TRBJ1-5; D might be TRBD1 (6 bases). The germline V gene encodes CDR1 MDHEN and CDR2 SYDVKM. The CDR3 spans 15 residues.

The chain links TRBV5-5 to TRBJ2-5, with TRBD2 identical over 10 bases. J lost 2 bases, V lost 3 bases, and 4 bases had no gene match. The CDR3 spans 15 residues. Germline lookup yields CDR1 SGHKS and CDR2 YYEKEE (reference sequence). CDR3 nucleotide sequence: TGTGCCAGCAGCTACCTAGCGGGGGAGCAAGAGACCCAGTACTTC. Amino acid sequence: CASSYLAGEQETQYF.

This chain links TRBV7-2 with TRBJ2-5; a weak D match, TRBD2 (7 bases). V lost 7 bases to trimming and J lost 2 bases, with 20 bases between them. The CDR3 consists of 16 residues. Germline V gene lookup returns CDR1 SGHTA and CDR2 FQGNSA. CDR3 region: CASTLGAGESQETQYF. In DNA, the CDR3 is TGTGCCAGCACCTTGGGGGCGGGAGAATCGCAAGAGACCCAGTACTTC.

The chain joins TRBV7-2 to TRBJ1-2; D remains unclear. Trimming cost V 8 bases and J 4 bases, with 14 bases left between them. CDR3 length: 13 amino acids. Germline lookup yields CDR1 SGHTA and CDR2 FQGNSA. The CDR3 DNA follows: TGTGCCAGCCTGCCGGCGGGGTTCTATGGCTACACCTTC. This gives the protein CASLPAGFYGYTF. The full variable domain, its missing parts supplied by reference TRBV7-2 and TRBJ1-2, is GAGVSQSPSNKVTEKGKDVELRCDPISGHTALYWYRQSLGQGLEFLIYFQGNSAPDKSGLPSDRFSAERTGGSVSTLTIQRTQQEDSAVYLCASLPAGFYGYTFGSGTRLTVV.

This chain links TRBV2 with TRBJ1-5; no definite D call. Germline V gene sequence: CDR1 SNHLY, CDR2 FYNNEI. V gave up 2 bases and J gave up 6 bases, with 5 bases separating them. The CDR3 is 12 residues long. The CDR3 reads CASSERVQPQHF. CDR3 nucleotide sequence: TGTGCCAGCAGTGAAAGAGTTCAGCCCCAGCATTTT.

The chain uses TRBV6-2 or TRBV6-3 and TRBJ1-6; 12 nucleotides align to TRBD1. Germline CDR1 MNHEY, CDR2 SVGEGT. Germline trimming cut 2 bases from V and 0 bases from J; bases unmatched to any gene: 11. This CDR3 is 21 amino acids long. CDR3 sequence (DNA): TGTGCCAGCAGTTACCCACCGGGACAGGGGGCTTGGAGCTCCTATAATTCACCCCTCCACTTT. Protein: CASSYPPGQGAWSSYNSPLHF.

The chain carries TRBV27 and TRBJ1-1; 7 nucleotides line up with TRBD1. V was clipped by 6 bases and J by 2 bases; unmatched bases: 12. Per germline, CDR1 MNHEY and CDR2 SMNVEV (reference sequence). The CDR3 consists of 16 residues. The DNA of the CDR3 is TGTGCCAGCAGGCTTTATGGGGACAGTGATAACACTGAAGCTTTCTTT. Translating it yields CASRLYGDSDNTEAFF.

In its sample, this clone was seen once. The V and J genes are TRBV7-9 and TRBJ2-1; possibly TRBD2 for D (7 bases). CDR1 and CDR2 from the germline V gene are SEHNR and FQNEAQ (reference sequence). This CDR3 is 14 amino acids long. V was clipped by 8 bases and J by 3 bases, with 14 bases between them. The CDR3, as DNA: TGTGCCAGCTCCTCGGGGGGCCTCTACAATGAGCAGTTCTTC. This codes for CASSSGGLYNEQFF.

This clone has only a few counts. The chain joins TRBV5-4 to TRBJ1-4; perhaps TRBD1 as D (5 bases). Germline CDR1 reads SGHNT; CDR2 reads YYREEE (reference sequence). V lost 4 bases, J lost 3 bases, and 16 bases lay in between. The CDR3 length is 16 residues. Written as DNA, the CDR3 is TGTGCCAGCAGCCCTACCTCAGGGTTGGCTAATGAAAAACTGTTTTTT. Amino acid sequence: CASSPTSGLANEKLFF.

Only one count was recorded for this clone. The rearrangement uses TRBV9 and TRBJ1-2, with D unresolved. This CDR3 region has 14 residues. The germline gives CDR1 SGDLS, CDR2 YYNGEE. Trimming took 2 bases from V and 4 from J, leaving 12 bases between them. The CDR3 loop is CASSVASSRYGYTF. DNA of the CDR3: TGTGCCAGCAGCGTCGCCTCCAGTCGCTATGGCTACACCTTC.

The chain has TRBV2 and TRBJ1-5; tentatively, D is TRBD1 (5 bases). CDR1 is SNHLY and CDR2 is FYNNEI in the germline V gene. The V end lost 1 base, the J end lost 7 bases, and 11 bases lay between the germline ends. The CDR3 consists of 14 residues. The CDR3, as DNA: TGTGCCAGCAGTGAAGGGCAGGGTTGGCAGCCCCAGCATTTT. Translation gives CASSEGQGWQPQHF.

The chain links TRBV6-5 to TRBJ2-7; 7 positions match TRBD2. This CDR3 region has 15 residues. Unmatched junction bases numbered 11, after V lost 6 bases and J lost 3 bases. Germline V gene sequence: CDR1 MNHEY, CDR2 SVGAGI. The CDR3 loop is CASSMDPGTNYEQYF. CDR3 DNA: TGTGCCAGCAGCATGGACCCCGGGACTAACTACGAGCAGTACTTC.

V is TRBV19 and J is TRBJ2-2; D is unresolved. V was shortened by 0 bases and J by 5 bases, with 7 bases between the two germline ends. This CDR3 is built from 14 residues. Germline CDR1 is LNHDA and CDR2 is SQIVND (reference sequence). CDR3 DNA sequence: TGTGCCAGTAGTATAGAATCTACTACCGGGGAGCTGTTTTTT. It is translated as CASSIESTTGELFF. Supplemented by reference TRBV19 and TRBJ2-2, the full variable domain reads DGGITQSPKYLFRKEGQNVTLSCEQNLNHDAMYWYRQDPGQGLRLIYYSQIVNDFQKGDIAEGYSVSREKKESFPLTVTSAQKNPTAFYLCASSIESTTGELFFGEGSRLTVL.

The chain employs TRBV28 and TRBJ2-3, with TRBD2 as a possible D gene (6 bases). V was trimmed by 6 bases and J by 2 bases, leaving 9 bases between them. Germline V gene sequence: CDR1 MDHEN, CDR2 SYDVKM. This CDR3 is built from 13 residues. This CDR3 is CASSGGDTDTQYF. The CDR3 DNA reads TGTGCCAGCAGCGGAGGGGACACAGATACGCAGTATTTT.

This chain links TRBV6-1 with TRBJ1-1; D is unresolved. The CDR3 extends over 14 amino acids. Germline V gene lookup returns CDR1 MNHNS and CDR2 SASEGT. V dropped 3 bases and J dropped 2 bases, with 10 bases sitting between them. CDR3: CASSDLSLNTEAFF. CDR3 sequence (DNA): TGTGCCAGCAGTGACCTTTCTTTAAACACTGAAGCTTTCTTT.